This is a list of T cell receptor beta chains from one sample in a study of cytomegalovirus exposure and HLA in healthy donors. The protocol was immunoSEQ multiplex PCR, while the TCRdb copy is restricted to in-frame clones and leaves out a portion. The data show about 130,000 clones, approximately 8.8% seen once. The sample consisted of PBMCs. The receptors shown here come from a man aged 40-55 years in good health and CMV-seronegative. CDR3s include the opening cysteine and the closing phenylalanine or tryptophan. A D gene is named only where the DNA matches it firmly. The size field is filled for only some rows; it gives once, few, many or a size class.

few,TRBD2,TRBV5-6,TRBJ2-7,CASSFSTSGAYEQYF,TGTGCCAGCAGCTTCTCGACTAGCGGGGCCTACGAGCAGTACTTC
few,TRBD1,TRBV29-1,TRBJ2-1,CSVEGGQGSYNEQFF,TGCAGCGTTGAAGGGGGACAGGGCTCCTACAATGAGCAGTTCTTC
NA,NA,TRBV19,TRBJ1-1,CASSIVGQGSEAFF,TGTGCCAGTAGTATAGTGGGGCAGGGGTCGGAAGCTTTCTTT
NA,TRBD1,TRBV7-2,TRBJ1-1,CASSFNRGVGTEAFF,TGTGCCAGCAGCTTCAACAGGGGGGTGGGCACTGAAGCTTTCTTT
NA,TRBD1,TRBV19,TRBJ1-2,CASRATGLGYTF,TGTGCCAGTAGGGCGACAGGGTTGGGCTACACCTTC
few,NA,TRBV7-2,TRBJ2-3,CASRGNPDTQYF,TGTGCCAGCCGAGGAAATCCAGATACGCAGTATTTT
NA,NA,TRBV6-1,TRBJ2-4,CASSLGGLNIQYF,TGTGCCAGCAGTTTGGGAGGCTTAAACATTCAGTACTTC
few,NA,TRBV2,TRBJ2-7,CASSESRSGEQYF,TGTGCCAGCAGTGAATCGAGGTCCGGGGAGCAGTACTTC
NA,NA,TRBV5-1,TRBJ1-1,CASSPQTGNTEAFF,TGCGCCAGCAGCCCCCAGACAGGGAACACTGAAGCTTTCTTT
NA,NA,TRBV5-1,TRBJ2-3,CASSLGGDLDTQYF,TGCGCCAGCAGCTTGGGAGGGGACTTAGATACGCAGTATTTT
few,TRBD1,TRBV10-3,TRBJ1-2,CAISESTGGHGYTF,TGTGCCATCAGTGAGTCAACAGGGGGGCATGGCTACACCTTC
few,TRBD2,TRBV27,TRBJ2-5,CAVSGGALETQYF,TGTGCGGTCAGCGGGGGGGCCTTAGAGACCCAGTACTTC
few,TRBD1,TRBV15,TRBJ2-7,CATTPSRDRVYEQYF,TGTGCCACCACACCTTCACGGGACAGGGTCTACGAGCAGTACTTC
few,NA,TRBV7-2,TRBJ2-2,CASSFSGDTGELFF,TGTGCCAGCAGCTTTTCAGGGGACACCGGGGAGCTGTTTTTT
NA,TRBD1,TRBV7-2,TRBJ2-7,CASSSRQGYLEQYF,TGTGCCAGCAGCTCAAGACAGGGATACCTCGAGCAGTACTTC
few,TRBD1,TRBV5-1,TRBJ2-5,CASSPTGGGETQYF,TGCGCCAGCAGCCCCACAGGGGGAGGAGAGACCCAGTACTTC
few,NA,TRBV27,TRBJ1-5,CASSFGGRNQPQHF,TGTGCCAGCAGTTTCGGCGGGAGGAATCAGCCCCAGCATTTT
NA,NA,TRBV5-1,TRBJ2-7,CASSLLQGSYEQYF,TGCGCCAGCAGCCTGCTACAGGGCTCCTACGAGCAGTACTTC
few,TRBD1,TRBV2,TRBJ1-1,CASSWTGGGTEAFF,TGTGCCAGCAGCTGGACAGGGGGGGGCACTGAAGCTTTCTTT
few,NA,TRBV15,TRBJ1-3,CATKSKEGGKGNTIYF,TGTGCCACAAAATCAAAAGAAGGGGGAAAGGGAAACACCATATATTTT
NA,NA,TRBV6-5,TRBJ1-2,CASSPWRGNYGYTF,TGTGCCAGCAGTCCGTGGAGGGGTAACTATGGCTACACCTTC
NA,NA,TRBV7-2,TRBJ2-7,CASSFHSYEQYF,TGTGCCAGCAGCTTCCACTCCTACGAGCAGTACTTC
NA,NA,TRBV27,TRBJ2-7,CASKQSGGFTYEQYF,TGTGCCAGCAAACAATCTGGAGGGTTTACCTACGAGCAGTACTTC
few,TRBD1,TRBV5-8,TRBJ2-3,CASSKGQSTDTQYF,TGTGCCAGCAGCAAGGGACAGAGCACAGATACGCAGTATTTT
once,TRBD2,TRBV19,TRBJ2-7,CASSTLLKLAGGPIYEQYF,TGTGCCAGTAGTACCCTGTTAAAATTAGCGGGGGGGCCGATCTACGAGCAGTACTTC
few,NA,TRBV7-9,TRBJ2-7,CASSLDTLFEQDFYEQYF,TGTGCCAGCAGCTTAGACACGCTTTTTGAACAGGATTTTTACGAGCAGTACTTC
few,NA,TRBV19,TRBJ1-2,CASSIGYRDRVGYTF,TGTGCCAGTAGTATCGGGTACAGGGACCGGGTTGGCTACACCTTC
few,TRBD1,TRBV7-9,TRBJ1-2,CASSLGGQGSYGYTF,TGTGCCAGCAGCTTAGGGGGACAGGGTAGCTATGGCTACACCTTC
few,TRBD2,TRBV10-3,TRBJ2-1,CAISENPAAGDNEQFF,TGTGCCATCAGTGAGAATCCGGCGGCGGGGGACAATGAGCAGTTCTTC
NA,NA,TRBV7-2,TRBJ1-2,CASSAAGGTGGYTF,TGTGCCAGCAGCGCGGCGGGGGGCACGGGGGGCTACACCTTC
few,NA,TRBV9,TRBJ1-1,CASSSRGGTEAFF,TGTGCCAGCAGCTCCCGGGGGGGAACTGAAGCTTTCTTT
few,NA,TRBV2,TRBJ1-6,CASSGTVVNSPLHF,TGTGCCAGCAGTGGGACAGTCGTAAATTCACCCCTCCACTTT
NA,NA,TRBV7-2,TRBJ2-7,CASSLEARRAEQYF,TGTGCCAGCAGCTTGGAGGCTAGACGCGCCGAGCAGTACTTC
NA,NA,TRBV5-6,TRBJ2-7,CASSPGQNHYEQYF,TGTGCCAGCAGCCCTGGACAGAATCACTACGAGCAGTACTTC
NA,TRBD1,TRBV28,TRBJ1-2,CASSSSRGPGDYTF,TGTGCCAGCAGTTCCTCCAGGGGGCCGGGGGACTACACCTTC
few,NA,TRBV28,TRBJ2-3,CASSFAGSADTQYF,TGTGCCAGCAGTTTCGCAGGGTCGGCAGATACGCAGTATTTT
NA,NA,TRBV19,TRBJ1-4,CATRGLGNEKLFF,TGTGCCACCAGAGGGTTAGGGAATGAAAAACTGTTTTTT
few,TRBD1,TRBV5-6,TRBJ1-1,CASSLDWAPGQGLGEAFF,TGTGCCAGCAGCTTGGATTGGGCTCCGGGACAGGGATTGGGTGAAGCTTTCTTT
NA,NA,TRBV18,TRBJ2-2,CASSPRVSGDTGELFF,TGTGCCAGCTCACCACGTGTCTCAGGGGACACCGGGGAGCTGTTTTTT
NA,NA,TRBV28,TRBJ1-2,CASSLAQGHYGYTF,TGTGCCAGCAGTTTGGCCCAGGGTCACTATGGCTACACCTTC